What follows are 3 T cell receptor beta chains derived from one specimen sequenced in a study of cytomegalovirus exposure and HLA in healthy donors. PCR employed 60 Vbeta and 13 Jbeta primers. Using immunoSEQ multiplex PCR, the repertoire was profiled, and TCRdb retains in-frame clones only, with some absent. This table has 90,000 or so clones, about 74% appearing once. Sequenced input: PBMCs. The source is a woman between 50 and 59 years old in good health and CMV-seropositive.

V and J are TRBV5-4 and TRBJ2-7; TRBD2 aligns across 8 bases. V lost 4 bases, J lost 2 bases, and 5 bases stayed unmatched. CDR1 SGHNT and CDR2 YYREEE come from the germline V gene (reference sequence). CDR3 length equals 14 residues. CDR3 nucleotide sequence: TGTGCCAGCAGCACAGCGGGAGTAGCCTACGAGCAGTACTTC. Protein: CASSTAGVAYEQYF.

The chain joins TRBV28 to TRBJ2-7; no reliable D call. The V end was cut by 5 bases, the J end by 2 bases, with 16 bases between. The V gene's germline CDR1 is MDHEN and CDR2 SYDVKM. The CDR3 is 15 residues long. As DNA, the CDR3 is TGTGCCAGCAGTACCCGATTTACAGCCACCTACGAGCAGTACTTC. This translates into CASSTRFTATYEQYF.

The rearrangement joins TRBV27 to TRBJ2-2; tentatively, D is TRBD2 (6 bases). The CDR3 has 16 residues. Per germline, CDR1 MNHEY and CDR2 SMNVEV (reference sequence). V was cut by 7 bases and J by 6 bases, with 21 bases left in between. CDR3 loop: CASKTRASPIAGELFF. CDR3 nucleotide sequence: TGTGCCAGCAAGACTAGGGCTAGCCCCATAGCCGGGGAGCTGTTTTTT.